The TCR beta chain under discussion was sequenced for a study of blood T cell repertoires in COVID-19. For the study at large: PBMCs, B-cell-depleted T cells, or T cells were the source of the cDNA or gDNA that made up the material.

In the original processing: It was from reference gene primer amplification that nucleated cell counts were estimated. The protocol was immunoSEQ multiplex PCR, while the TCRdb copy is restricted to in-frame clones and leaves out a portion. The V and J calls and the clone size are those of that table, but D and trimming were determined from the DNA. The sample consists of about 170,000 clones, roughly 84% of them appearing once. CDR1 and CDR2 (germline): MDHEN, SYDVKM. V was clipped by 6 bases and J by 0 bases; unmatched bases: 9. There are 19 residues in the CDR3. Sequences were obtained from peripheral blood. This rearrangement joins TRBV28 to TRBJ2-1; 15 bases fit TRBD2. This clonotype was sampled from a man younger than 30 with active or convalescent COVID-19. The DNA for the CDR3 is TGTGCCAGCAGGATCTTGGGACTAGCGGGAGGAAGCTCCTACAATGAGCAGTTCTTC. Its protein product is CASRILGLAGGSSYNEQFF.